The 10 T cell receptor beta chains given below trace back to one sample, sequenced in a study of blood T cell repertoires in COVID-19 (dated by TCRdb to about 2020). To prepare the library, the immunoSEQ multiplex PCR assay was applied. Drawn from immuneACCESS, this table holds only the in-frame rearrangements with V and J called that TCRdb kept. Clones are partly lost; checked studies trace under half to an unresolved V gene and leave the rest unexplained. This sample holds under 200,000 clones; approximately 84% were observed only once. The ten largest clones add up to about 4.9% of the sample. The material sequenced was peripheral blood. The receptors originated from an elderly woman with acute or convalescent COVID-19.

The chain employs TRBV29-1 and TRBJ1-4, with a possible D match to TRBD1 (6 bases). The germline gives CDR1 SQVTM, CDR2 ANQGSEA. V was cut by 8 bases and J by 6 bases, with 19 bases left in between. The CDR3 is made up of 14 amino acids. CDR3 amino acids: CSMTTGYGDEKLFF. For the CDR3, the DNA is TGCAGCATGACTACAGGGTATGGAGATGAAAAACTGTTTTTT.

This rearrangement joins TRBV7-8 to TRBJ2-7; TRBD1 agrees at 9 bases. Germline CDR1 is SGHVS and CDR2 is FQNEAQ. The CDR3 is 19 residues long. The V and J ends lost 5 bases and 3 bases, in that order; junction bases with no gene match: 20. The CDR3 DNA follows: TGTGCCAGCAGCCCGACCCCGGGACAGGGTCTACGGGGAGACTACGAGCAGTACTTC. This translates into CASSPTPGQGLRGDYEQYF.

This chain joins TRBV5-1 and TRBJ2-1; TRBD2 matches at 10 bases. Trimming at V came to 4 bases and at J to 9 bases, leaving 13 bases not matched to a gene. Germline-derived CDR1 and CDR2 are SGHRS and YFSETQ. The CDR3 runs to 16 residues. CDR3 residues: CASSLLAGVEGPEQFF. The CDR3 DNA sequence: TGCGCCAGCAGCCTTCTAGCGGGAGTAGAAGGGCCTGAGCAGTTCTTC.

The chain recombines TRBV11-2 with TRBJ2-7; tentative D call: TRBD1 (5 bases). With 1 base removed from V and 2 bases from J, the gap between germline ends came to 12 bases. This CDR3 has 15 amino acids. Germline CDR1 and CDR2: SGHAT and FQNNGV. The CDR3: CASSLGAGWAYEQYF. Written as DNA, the CDR3 is TGTGCCAGCAGCTTAGGGGCAGGGTGGGCCTACGAGCAGTACTTC. The full variable domain, in which reference TRBV11-2 and TRBJ2-7 provide the parts outside the CDR3, is EAGVAQSPRYKIIEKRQSVAFWCNPISGHATLYWYQQILGQGPKLLIQFQNNGVVDDSQLPKDRFSAERLKGVDSTLKIQPAKLEDSAVYLCASSLGAGWAYEQYFGPGTRLTVT.

This clone has only one observation. The CDR3 coding sequence is TGTGCCAGCAGCACTTGGACTCACGGTGAGCAGTTCTTC. Translated, it gives CASSTWTHGEQFF. The chain joins TRBV5-5 to TRBJ2-1; a possible D gene is TRBD2 (5 bases). Germline V CDR1 and CDR2: SGHKS, YYEKEE (reference sequence). The CDR3 totals 13 residues. Trimming removed 4 bases at V and 9 bases at J, with 14 bases between.

The rearrangement uses TRBV7-9 and TRBJ1-1, with no clear D. The ends were cut back, 1 base at V and 0 bases at J, with 12 bases in the middle. Germline V gene lookup returns CDR1 SEHNR and CDR2 FQNEAQ (reference sequence). This CDR3 has 16 residues. The CDR3 protein is CASSLGASSMNTEAFF. The DNA for the CDR3 is TGTGCCAGCAGCTTAGGGGCCAGCTCCATGAACACTGAAGCTTTCTTT.

The chain combines TRBV10-1 with TRBJ2-5; possibly TRBD2 for D (5 bases). The CDR3 consists of 14 residues. Trimming stripped 4 bases from V and 5 bases from J, with 14 bases between. The germline CDR1 and CDR2 sequences are WNHNN and SYGVQD (reference sequence). The chain's CDR3 is CASSVGLSGETQYF. The CDR3 DNA is TGCGCCAGCAGTGTCGGCCTATCGGGGGAGACCCAGTACTTC.

This clone was seen a handful of times. The V call is TRBV27, the J call TRBJ2-3, with D possibly TRBD1 on 6 matching bases. V lost 6 bases and J 0 bases, leaving 19 bases between the germline ends. This CDR3 comprises 17 residues. Germline assignment: CDR1 MNHEY and CDR2 SMNVEV (reference sequence). The CDR3: CASRITAWTASTDTQYF. The CDR3 DNA sequence: TGTGCCAGCAGGATTACCGCTTGGACAGCCAGCACAGATACGCAGTATTTT.

V is TRBV5-1 and J is TRBJ2-7; 11 nucleotides match TRBD2. The V segment lost 4 bases and the J segment 5 bases; nucleotides outside the gene matches: 8. This CDR3 spans 15 amino acids. CDR1 is SGHRS, CDR2 YFSETQ, per germline. CDR3 loop: CASSPIAGGPNEQYF. The DNA for the CDR3 is TGCGCCAGCAGCCCTATAGCGGGAGGGCCCAACGAGCAGTACTTC.

V usage is TRBV4-1 and J usage is TRBJ2-7; maybe TRBD1 (6 bases). CDR3 size: 18 residues. V lost 4 bases to trimming and J lost 3 bases, with 25 bases between them. Looked up from germline, CDR1 is MGHRA and CDR2 is YSYEKL. The CDR3: CASSRDSSGSRGYYEQYF. CDR3 DNA sequence: TGCGCCAGCAGCCGCGACAGTTCCGGTTCCAGGGGCTACTACGAGCAGTACTTC.